These 27 T cell receptor beta chains were all obtained from the same sample, sequenced in a study of T cell changes during pregnancy in multiple sclerosis. Here immunoSEQ multiplex PCR was the method, and the copy in TCRdb shows in-frame clones only, minus some. The sample consists of some 87,000 clones, 85% to 95% of them appearing once. Sequences were derived from CD4+ T cells from peripheral blood mononuclear cells, sampled before pregnancy. The receptors stem from a female donor with multiple sclerosis, enrolled in a pregnancy study.

This chain joins TRBV5-1 and TRBJ2-5; D gene uncertain. Trimming shortened V by 2 bases and J by 2 bases, and 13 bases separated the two germline ends. Germline V gene sequence: CDR1 SGHRS, CDR2 YFSETQ. The CDR3 covers 15 residues. CDR3 residues: CASSFSTLPQETQYF. For the CDR3, the DNA is TGCGCCAGCAGCTTTTCGACATTGCCTCAAGAGACCCAGTACTTC.

This clone appeared once. V and J are TRBV29-1 and TRBJ1-1; 9 nucleotides agree with TRBD1. The germline V gene has CDR1 SQVTM and CDR2 ANQGSEA. V trimming: 6 bases; J trimming: 5 bases; junction bases outside the gene matches: 10. The CDR3 is 14 residues long. The CDR3 loop reads CSVLKLDRGTEAFF. Written as DNA, the CDR3 is TGCAGCGTATTAAAATTGGACAGGGGTACTGAAGCTTTCTTT.

The chain is built from TRBV2 and TRBJ2-3, with D perhaps matching TRBD1 (6 bases). With 7 bases removed from V and 8 bases from J, the gap between germline ends came to 13 bases. The CDR3 is made up of 12 amino acids. Germline CDR1 reads SNHLY; CDR2 reads FYNNEI. CDR3 protein: CASTGTTSTQYF. DNA for the CDR3: TGTGCCAGCACCGGGACAACTAGTACGCAGTATTTT.

The V call is TRBV18, the J call TRBJ2-3; D may be TRBD1 (6 bases). The CDR3 length is 15 residues. Germline lookup yields CDR1 KGHSH and CDR2 LQKENI. Trimming cost V 3 bases and J 0 bases, with 10 bases left between them. The CDR3 DNA sequence: TGTGCCAGCTCACCTAGGACAGCTAGCACAGATACGCAGTATTTT. Translated, it gives CASSPRTASTDTQYF.

Comment on this clone: Other DNA sequences in the sample encode the same CDR3. The V gene is TRBV19, the J gene TRBJ2-7; possibly TRBD1 for D (5 bases). This CDR3 has 13 residues. Germline V gives CDR1 LNHDA, CDR2 SQIVND (reference sequence). V lost 3 bases and J 3 bases, leaving 9 bases between the germline ends. This CDR3 reads CASSIDRGYEQYF. DNA of the CDR3: TGTGCCAGTAGTATCGACAGAGGCTACGAGCAGTACTTC.

The chain carries TRBV14 and TRBJ2-1; 10 bases are shared with TRBD2. This CDR3 spans 13 amino acids. Unmatched junction bases numbered 2, after V lost 4 bases and J lost 8 bases. In germline, CDR1 is SGHDN, CDR2 FVKESK. CDR3 bases: TGTGCCAGCAGCCTTAGCGGGAGGCATGAGCAGTTCTTC. Residues: CASSLSGRHEQFF.

This chain connects TRBV10-3 to TRBJ1-1; D is uncertain. Trimming shortened V by 7 bases and J by 6 bases, and 15 bases separated the two germline ends. This CDR3 is built from 13 residues. CDR1 is ENHRY and CDR2 is SYGVKD in the germline V gene. The CDR3 loop reads CAITDRPTAEAFF. CDR3 DNA: TGTGCCATCACCGATCGACCTACAGCTGAAGCTTTCTTT.

For the CDR3, the DNA is TGCGCCAGCAGCCACCCAGGGGGCGCACGGCAGCCCCAGCATTTT. Its translation: CASSHPGGARQPQHF. The rearrangement links TRBV4-1 to TRBJ1-5; TRBD1 agrees at 8 bases. J was trimmed by 7 bases and V by 3 bases; bases with no gene match: 8. CDR1 is MGHRA and CDR2 is YSYEKL in the germline V gene. This CDR3 is built from 15 residues.

The CDR3 DNA reads as TGTGCCAGCAGCCCGGACAGGCAATATCACGTCCTGACTTTC. Translating gives CASSPDRQYHVLTF. V is TRBV11-2 and J is TRBJ2-6, with 7 bases lining up with TRBD1. CDR3 length: 14 amino acids. The V gene's germline CDR1 is SGHAT and CDR2 FQNNGV. After removal of 5 bases from V and 11 bases from J, the junction contained 9 bases not matched to a gene.

This chain uses TRBV6-5 with TRBJ2-7; D gene uncertain. CDR3 length equals 14 residues. Germline values: CDR1 MNHEY, CDR2 SVGAGI. V lost 2 bases and J 2 bases, leaving 10 bases between the germline ends. For the CDR3, the DNA is TGTGCCAGCAGTTACCGCCCACAACCCTACGAGCAGTACTTC. Its translation is CASSYRPQPYEQYF.

The J gene is TRBJ2-7, the V gene TRBV2; D not resolved. Germline CDR1 SNHLY, CDR2 FYNNEI. The CDR3 has 15 amino acids. Trimming took off 2 bases at V and 3 bases at J, with 14 bases between the two ends. The chain's CDR3 is CASSEISGPFYEQYF. The CDR3 DNA reads TGTGCCAGCAGTGAAATTTCTGGGCCCTTCTACGAGCAGTACTTC.

To note about this clone: Other nucleotide sequences in the sample specify the same CDR3. V and J are TRBV7-8 and TRBJ2-7; 9 bases fit TRBD1. Trimming removed 4 bases from V and 11 bases from J; junction bases left unmatched: 15. The CDR3 totals 15 residues. The V gene's germline CDR1 is SGHVS and CDR2 FQNEAQ. CDR3 in DNA: TGTGCCAGCAGCTCTAACTGGGGACAGGGAAGGTTGGAGTACTTC. Residues: CASSSNWGQGRLEYF.

The chain has TRBV7-9 and TRBJ1-2; no definite D call. The germline V and J ends were trimmed by 2 bases and 7 bases, with 20 bases remaining between them. Germline CDR1 is SEHNR and CDR2 is FQNEAQ (reference sequence). This CDR3 has 16 residues. CDR3 sequence reads: CASSLYSALAMSGYTF. CDR3 sequence (DNA): TGTGCCAGCAGCTTATACTCCGCGCTTGCTATGTCTGGCTACACCTTC.

The rearrangement links TRBV4-1 to TRBJ2-5, with 11 bases identical to TRBD2. Germline V gene sequence: CDR1 MGHRA, CDR2 YSYEKL. CDR3 size: 19 residues. With V trimmed by 0 bases and J by 0 bases, 9 bases remained unmatched. The chain's CDR3 is CASSQEITSGGQYQETQYF. In nucleotides, the CDR3 is TGCGCCAGCAGCCAAGAAATCACTAGCGGGGGTCAGTACCAAGAGACCCAGTACTTC.

Written as DNA, the CDR3 is TGCGCCAGCAGCCCGGACATGGCCTGGGGAGATACGCAGTATTTT. The encoded protein is CASSPDMAWGDTQYF. The gene calls are TRBV5-1 and TRBJ2-3, with D possibly being TRBD1 (5 bases). This CDR3 has 15 amino acids. The germline V gene has CDR1 SGHRS and CDR2 YFSETQ. V lost 4 bases and J lost 5, with 17 bases in between.

The chain has TRBV5-1 and TRBJ2-3; D gene ambiguous. The CDR3 covers 12 residues. Trimming cost V 0 bases and J 4 bases, with 3 bases left between them. CDR1 and CDR2 from the germline V gene are SGHRS and YFSETQ. CDR3 sequence (DNA): TGCGCCAGCAGCTTGGGCGCAGATACGCAGTATTTT. This sequence encodes CASSLGADTQYF.

This chain joins TRBV9 and TRBJ1-2; D is possibly TRBD1 (6 bases). The CDR3 loop spans 15 amino acids. V gave up 4 bases and J gave up 0 bases, with 13 bases separating them. Germline V gene lookup returns CDR1 SGDLS and CDR2 YYNGEE. The CDR3 DNA follows: TGTGCCAGCAGCCACCAGGACAGTCCTAACTATGGCTACACCTTC. Its protein product is CASSHQDSPNYGYTF. The complete variable domain, with remaining parts taken from reference TRBV9 and TRBJ1-2, reads DSGVTQTPKHLITATGQRVTLRCSPRSGDLSVYWYQQSLDQGLQFLIQYYNGEERAKGNILERFSAQQFPDLHSELNLSSLELGDSALYFCASSHQDSPNYGYTFGSGTRLTVV.

The rearrangement links TRBV10-2 to TRBJ2-5, with TRBD2 matching over 7 bases. The V segment lost 5 bases and the J segment 4 bases; nucleotides outside the gene matches: 1. CDR1 WSHSY and CDR2 SAAADI come from the germline V gene. This CDR3 region has 12 residues. CDR3 loop: CASSQRGETQYF. The CDR3 bases are TGCGCCAGCAGTCAGCGGGGAGAGACCCAGTACTTC.

The chain has TRBV19 and TRBJ2-3; tentative D call: TRBD2 (6 bases). Trimming left V 8 bases short and J 1 base short, with 13 bases between. The CDR3 runs 14 residues. Germline CDR1 is LNHDA and CDR2 is SQIVND (reference sequence). The CDR3 loop reads CASRNPGGTDTQYF. The CDR3, as DNA: TGTGCCAGTCGTAACCCGGGGGGCACAGATACGCAGTATTTT.

This chain links TRBV18 with TRBJ2-3; 7 bases are a match to TRBD1. The V segment lost 5 bases and the J segment 5 bases; nucleotides outside the gene matches: 7. The CDR3 contains 14 residues. Per the germline V gene, CDR1 is KGHSH and CDR2 is LQKENI. The CDR3 is CASSIRTGIDTQYF. The CDR3 bases are TGTGCCAGCTCAATTCGGACAGGTATAGATACGCAGTATTTT.

This chain links TRBV15 with TRBJ1-5; possible D gene TRBD1, 6 bases. CDR3 size: 16 residues. Trimming removed 0 bases from V and 6 bases from J, with 15 bases in between. In germline, CDR1 is LNHNV, CDR2 YYDKDF (reference sequence). Here the CDR3 DNA reads TGTGCCACCAGCAGAGATGTGGGCAGGGGCCGTCAGCCCCAGCATTTT. Protein product: CATSRDVGRGRQPQHF.

The CDR3: CAWKRLAGETQYF. CDR3 coding DNA: TGTGCCTGGAAAAGACTAGCCGGGGAGACCCAGTACTTC. This chain joins TRBV30 and TRBJ2-5, with 7 nucleotides matching TRBD2. This CDR3 contains 13 residues. Looked up from germline, CDR1 is GTSNPN and CDR2 is SVGIG (reference sequence). J lost 5 bases, V lost 4 bases, and 7 bases had no gene match.

V usage is TRBV29-1 and J usage is TRBJ1-2; 7 nucleotides line up with TRBD1. J was trimmed by 5 bases and V by 6 bases; bases with no gene match: 3. Germline values: CDR1 SQVTM, CDR2 ANQGSEA. The CDR3 runs to 11 residues. Here the CDR3 reads CSVGTDYGYTF. The CDR3, as DNA: TGCAGCGTCGGGACAGATTATGGCTACACCTTC.

The chain carries TRBV6-1 and TRBJ1-2; TRBD1 aligns across 8 bases. Germline-derived CDR1 and CDR2 are MNHNS and SASEGT. The CDR3 loop spans 15 amino acids. V gave up 1 base and J gave up 4 bases; unmatched junction bases: 5. The CDR3 here is CASSEGQGATYGYTF. In nucleotides, the CDR3 is TGTGCCAGCAGTGAAGGTCAGGGGGCTACCTATGGCTACACCTTC.

The chain recombines TRBV5-1 with TRBJ2-7; D unclear. Per germline, CDR1 SGHRS and CDR2 YFSETQ. The CDR3 totals 14 residues. Trimming removed 0 bases at V and 3 bases at J, with 10 bases between. The CDR3 reads CASSLAESIYEQYF. Written as DNA, the CDR3 is TGCGCCAGCAGCTTGGCCGAGAGCATCTACGAGCAGTACTTC. Based on the CDR3 plus reference TRBV5-1 and TRBJ2-7, the full variable domain is KAGVTQTPRYLIKTRGQQVTLSCSPISGHRSVSWYQQTPGQGLQFLFEYFSETQRNKGNFPGRFSGRQFSNSRSEMNVSTLELGDSALYLCASSLAESIYEQYFGPGTRLTVT.

The chain is built from TRBV7-8 and TRBJ1-1; D is unclear. Trimming pared 0 bases from V and 1 base from J, leaving 15 bases between. Looked up from germline, CDR1 is SGHVS and CDR2 is FQNEAQ. This CDR3 is built from 17 residues. The CDR3 loop reads CASSLASLGRANTEAFF. DNA for the CDR3: TGTGCCAGCAGCTTAGCATCCTTAGGGCGGGCGAACACTGAAGCTTTCTTT. The variable domain in full, completed from reference TRBV7-8 and TRBJ1-1, reads GAGVSQSPRYKVAKRGQDVALRCDPISGHVSLFWYQQALGQGPEFLTYFQNEAQLDKSGLPSDRFFAERPEGSVSTLKIQRTQQEDSAVYLCASSLASLGRANTEAFFGQGTRLTVV.

The rearrangement uses TRBV5-1 and TRBJ1-4; 10 bases align to TRBD1. This CDR3 contains 16 residues. After removal of 0 bases from V and 3 bases from J, the junction contained 2 bases not matched to a gene. The germline V gene has CDR1 SGHRS and CDR2 YFSETQ. The CDR3 protein is CASSLDGTGANEKLFF. Written as DNA, the CDR3 is TGCGCCAGCAGCTTGGATGGGACAGGGGCTAATGAAAAACTGTTTTTT. Complete variable domain (other parts from reference TRBV5-1 and TRBJ1-4): KAGVTQTPRYLIKTRGQQVTLSCSPISGHRSVSWYQQTPGQGLQFLFEYFSETQRNKGNFPGRFSGRQFSNSRSEMNVSTLELGDSALYLCASSLDGTGANEKLFFGSGTQLSVL.